The 5 T cell receptor beta chains listed next were all sequenced from one sample in a study of radiation and T cells in renal cell carcinoma (dated by TCRdb to about 2020). The library relied on the immunoSEQ multiplex PCR assay. Sourced from immuneACCESS, this table was stored by TCRdb with only in-frame sequences that have V and J called. A share of the clones is absent; for the studies checked, an unresolved V gene accounts for under half, and the remainder has no known explanation. Counted in this sample were around 46,000 clones; approximately 83% of them appeared once. 25% to 35% of the sample lies in the top ten. This sample's time point label indicates: baseline pretreatment blood. This specimen's treatment or condition label, interpreted: 15 Gy SBRT to primary tumor, nephrectomy 4 weeks later. This sample comprised blood, obtained from a patient whose treatment included radiotherapy and nephrectomy. The receptors were sampled from a woman between 65 and 79 years old with renal cell carcinoma.

Regarding this clone: The same CDR3 can be traced to other DNA sequences in this sample. The chain couples TRBV7-6 to TRBJ2-3, with 9 positions matching TRBD2. The CDR3 has 16 amino acids. Germline V gene data show CDR1 as SGHVS and CDR2 as FNYEAQ. The ends lost 1 base at V and 3 bases at J; junction bases unmatched: 5. The DNA of the CDR3 is TGTGCCAGCAGCTTAGTAGCGGGGGCAGGTACAGATACGCAGTATTTT. It translates to CASSLVAGAGTDTQYF.

This chain uses TRBV29-1 with TRBJ2-1; possibly TRBD2 for D (5 bases). The CDR3 extends over 14 amino acids. V dropped 6 bases and J dropped 7 bases, with 19 bases sitting between them. Germline CDR1 SQVTM, CDR2 ANQGSEA. The CDR3 bases are TGCAGCGTCTCACCCCCTCGGGAAAAGAATGAGCAGTTCTTC. It translates to CSVSPPREKNEQFF.

The chain couples TRBV6-4 to TRBJ2-7, with D perhaps TRBD1 (5 bases). Looked up from germline, CDR1 is MRHNA and CDR2 is SNTAGT. Trimming removed 1 base at V and 6 bases at J, with 10 bases between. The CDR3 covers 13 residues. In nucleotides, the CDR3 is TGTGCCAGCAGTGACTGGGCTGGGGCCGAGCAGTACTTC. Encoded protein: CASSDWAGAEQYF.

The chain is built from TRBV6-1 and TRBJ2-1; 8 bases agree with TRBD2. Germline CDR1 and CDR2: MNHNS and SASEGT. V trimming: 7 bases; J trimming: 1 base; junction bases outside the gene matches: 6. The CDR3 has 15 residues. This CDR3 reads CASKISGGSYNEQFF. In DNA, the CDR3 is TGTGCCAGCAAAATTTCGGGGGGGTCCTACAATGAGCAGTTCTTC.

The chain employs TRBV5-1 and TRBJ2-1, with 8 bases fitting TRBD2. This CDR3 spans 15 amino acids. The J segment lost 8 bases and the V segment lost 4 bases, leaving 11 bases of the junction unmatched. Germline V gene lookup returns CDR1 SGHRS and CDR2 YFSETQ. The CDR3 nucleotides read TGCGCCAGCAGCGGAGCGGGGGCCACGTCGGATGAGCAGTTCTTC. The encoded protein is CASSGAGATSDEQFF.